One and the same sample provided the 20 T cell receptor beta chains below, sequenced in a study of blood T cell repertoires in COVID-19. Assay: immunoSEQ multiplex PCR; the TCRdb copy retains only in-frame clones and omits some. Counted here are around 130,000 clones, about 81% occurring once; the ten biggest clones make up about a sixth. Sequencing input: peripheral blood. The receptors derive from a woman of 80 years or more with acute or convalescent COVID-19.

The chain links TRBV5-1 to TRBJ1-2; possible D gene TRBD1, 6 bases. Germline loops: CDR1 SGHRS, CDR2 YFSETQ. The CDR3 consists of 13 residues. V lost 2 bases, J lost 8 bases, and 13 bases lay in between. The CDR3 protein is CASSLGGREGYTF. The CDR3 region has the DNA TGCGCCAGCAGCTTAGGGGGACGGGAAGGCTACACCTTC.

This clone was picked up one time. The chain couples TRBV16 to TRBJ1-4; D not resolved. V dropped 0 bases and J dropped 7 bases, with 12 bases sitting between them. The length of the CDR3 is 15 residues. Germline V gene sequence: CDR1 KGHSY, CDR2 FQNENV. Here the CDR3 reads CASSQSAGVGEKLFF. The CDR3 DNA sequence: TGTGCCAGCAGCCAATCAGCCGGGGTGGGTGAAAAACTGTTTTTT.

This chain connects TRBV27 to TRBJ2-1, with D tentatively TRBD2 (6 bases). The CDR3 length is 16 residues. Looked up from germline, CDR1 is MNHEY and CDR2 is SMNVEV (reference sequence). Trimming took 6 bases from V and 5 from J, leaving 20 bases between them. The CDR3 loop is CASRQTWRDRHNEQFF. DNA of the CDR3: TGTGCCAGCAGGCAGACTTGGAGGGACCGCCACAATGAGCAGTTCTTC.

The rearrangement joins TRBV12-3 or TRBV12-4 to TRBJ2-1; D is unresolved. Deletions cut 6 bases from V and 7 bases from J, with 7 bases between. CDR3 length equals 11 residues. The CDR3: CASRSGNEQFF. The CDR3 bases are TGTGCCAGCAGATCCGGGAATGAGCAGTTCTTC.

This sequence joins TRBV5-1 and TRBJ2-5; 13 bases match TRBD2. With 4 bases clipped from V and 5 bases from J, the junction kept 5 bases outside the gene matches. The CDR3 is made up of 15 amino acids. Germline V gene lookup returns CDR1 SGHRS and CDR2 YFSETQ. The CDR3 here is CASSPGLAGDETQYF. In DNA form, the CDR3 reads TGCGCCAGCAGCCCAGGACTAGCGGGGGATGAGACCCAGTACTTC.

This sequence joins TRBV5-6 and TRBJ1-1, with unresolved D. Trimming removed 1 base from V and 11 bases from J, with 21 bases in between. The CDR3 has 15 residues. CDR1 is SGHDT, CDR2 YYEEEE, per germline. The CDR3 DNA reads as TGTGCCAGCAGCTTGCTTGGCGGGTTCGGCGCTGGCGCTTTCTTT. Protein sequence: CASSLLGGFGAGAFF.

This chain joins TRBV5-4 and TRBJ1-2; a possible D gene is TRBD1 (6 bases). This CDR3 spans 12 amino acids. The V end was cut by 4 bases, the J end by 8 bases, with 12 bases between. Germline V gene sequence: CDR1 SGHNT, CDR2 YYREEE (reference sequence). For the CDR3, the DNA is TGTGCCAGCAGCCACCCAGGGGTGGGCTACACCTTC. Translation gives CASSHPGVGYTF.

This clone was observed many times. This rearrangement joins TRBV7-9 to TRBJ2-1; 7 bases are a match to TRBD2. The CDR3 covers 15 residues. The germline gives CDR1 SEHNR, CDR2 FQNEAQ (reference sequence). The V segment lost 5 bases and the J segment 10 bases; nucleotides outside the gene matches: 14. CDR3 residues: CASSLTRGGPHEQFF. CDR3 in DNA: TGTGCCAGCAGCCTTACACGGGGAGGGCCCCACGAGCAGTTCTTC.

There are a few counts of this clone. The rearrangement uses TRBV7-2 and TRBJ2-1; D ambiguous. The V and J ends lost 4 bases and 0 bases respectively, with 13 bases between them. The CDR3 totals 16 residues. Germline V gives CDR1 SGHTA, CDR2 FQGNSA. The CDR3 bases are TGTGCCAGCAGCTCCTATACGCTTAGCTCCTACAATGAGCAGTTCTTC. This gives the protein CASSSYTLSSYNEQFF.

This rearrangement joins TRBV7-6 to TRBJ2-2, with D tentatively TRBD2 (6 bases). Germline values: CDR1 SGHVS, CDR2 FNYEAQ. The CDR3 is made up of 18 amino acids. The V end lost 1 base, the J end lost 4 bases, and 19 bases lay between the germline ends. The CDR3 region has the DNA TGTGCCAGCAGCTTAGTGGTATTAGGGCGGGATAGCACCGGGGAGCTGTTTTTT. It translates to CASSLVVLGRDSTGELFF.

Only one count was recorded for this clone. V is TRBV5-4 and J is TRBJ2-1; 13 nucleotides line up with TRBD2. V trimming: 2 bases; J trimming: 9 bases; junction bases outside the gene matches: 8. Germline V gene sequence: CDR1 SGHNT, CDR2 YYREEE (reference sequence). There are 16 residues in the CDR3. As DNA, the CDR3 is TGTGCCAGCAGCTTCCCACTAGCGGGAGGGGTTGGTGAGCAGTTCTTC. Translating gives CASSFPLAGGVGEQFF.

This CDR3 reads CASSLRRGPGGANVLTF. CDR3 DNA: TGTGCCAGCAGCTTACGGCGGGGTCCGGGTGGGGCCAACGTCCTGACTTTC. This sequence joins TRBV7-2 and TRBJ2-6, with D possibly being TRBD2 (6 bases). The V gene lost 2 bases and the J gene lost 3 bases, with 14 bases spanning the gap. Germline assignment: CDR1 SGHTA and CDR2 FQGNSA. The CDR3 runs to 17 residues.

The chain combines TRBV5-5 with TRBJ1-5, with 7 nucleotides matching TRBD1. Unmatched junction bases numbered 9, after V lost 6 bases and J lost 3 bases. Germline V gene sequence: CDR1 SGHKS, CDR2 YYEKEE (reference sequence). The CDR3 extends over 15 amino acids. The CDR3 reads CASTRTGTDNQPQHF. As DNA, the CDR3 is TGTGCCAGCACCCGGACTGGGACAGACAATCAGCCCCAGCATTTT.

The rearrangement joins TRBV10-3 to TRBJ2-3; D is possibly TRBD2 (6 bases). Germline V gene lookup returns CDR1 ENHRY and CDR2 SYGVKD. There are 15 residues in the CDR3. V was pared by 0 bases and J by 3 bases, with 10 bases between. The CDR3 region has the DNA TGTGCCATCAGTGAGTCGAGTCGGGGGACAGATACGCAGTATTTT. It encodes CAISESSRGTDTQYF.

The chain links TRBV7-8 to TRBJ2-3, with D perhaps matching TRBD2 (6 bases). Germline assignment: CDR1 SGHVS and CDR2 FQNEAQ. V gave up 5 bases and J gave up 2 bases, with 17 bases separating them. The CDR3 runs to 16 residues. The CDR3 protein is CASSRGRSSATDTQYF. As DNA, the CDR3 is TGTGCCAGCAGCCGAGGTCGGTCTAGCGCCACAGATACGCAGTATTTT.

This chain joins TRBV3-1 (or the pseudogene TRBV3-2) and TRBJ1-3; weak D call: TRBD1 (5 bases). The CDR3 contains 15 residues. The V end was cut by 4 bases, the J end by 0 bases, with 10 bases between. Germline lookup yields CDR1 LGHDT and CDR2 YNNKEL (reference sequence). CDR3 sequence reads: CASSLPTVSGNTIYF. CDR3 bases: TGTGCCAGCAGCCTACCGACAGTCTCTGGAAACACCATATATTTT.

The count of this clone is one. The chain has TRBV21-1 and TRBJ1-4; the table's D call, TRBD1, has no DNA check behind it. TRBV21-1 is termed a pseudogene. The CDR3 has 17 residues. CDR3 nucleotides: TGTGCCAGCAGCAAAGTTAACAGGCGCTCAACTAATGAAAAACTGTTTTTT. Encoded protein: CASSKVNRRSTNEKLFF.

Of note for this clone: One junction end does not reproduce the germline sequence, and a read error may be involved. The gene calls are TRBV4-1 and TRBJ1-5; no definite D call. The CDR3 loop spans 13 amino acids. Germline CDR1 reads MGHRA; CDR2 reads YSYEKL. CDR3 coding DNA: TGCGCCAGCAGCCCGGTCGGGAGCCCGGGCCATACTTTT. As protein: CASSPVGSPGHTF.

The table lists this clone with a count of one. This sequence joins TRBV7-8 and TRBJ2-7, with TRBD2 identical over 9 bases. Germline V gene sequence: CDR1 SGHVS, CDR2 FQNEAQ. V was pared by 1 base and J by 2 bases, with 3 bases of the junction left unmatched. The CDR3 extends over 15 amino acids. The CDR3, as DNA: TGTGCCAGCAGCTTAGGAGCGGGGGGCGCCTACGAGCAGTACTTC. It is translated as CASSLGAGGAYEQYF.

V gene TRBV7-2 combines with J gene TRBJ1-6; D perhaps matches TRBD1 (6 bases). Germline lookup yields CDR1 SGHTA and CDR2 FQGNSA. Trimming left V 5 bases short and J 13 bases short, with 21 bases between. There are 15 residues in the CDR3. Here the CDR3 reads CASSPPERGSLPLHF. The CDR3 bases are TGTGCCAGCAGCCCCCCTGAGAGGGGGTCGCTCCCCCTCCACTTT.